This T cell receptor (beta chain) was sequenced in a study of T-cell reconstitution after alpha-beta-depleted transplantation in children. It was with unique molecular identifiers that the TCRbeta library was prepared. From the PCR reads, TCRdb called clonotypes with MiXCR, one entry per CDR3 protein. Of hundreds of thousands of distinct CDR3 sequences in the sample, approximately 17% are singletons; the top ten hold approximately 1%. The CDR3 spans 13 residues. Germline V gives CDR1 KGHDR, CDR2 SFDVKD. The V end lost 5 bases, the J end lost 5 bases, and 12 bases lay between the germline ends. The rearrangement joins TRBV24-1 to TRBJ2-7; D unclear. This sequence originates from a human donor who donated a stem cell graft to a child with acute myeloid leukemia. This material consisted of PBMCs from the stem cell graft donor, taken from the stem cell graft. CDR3 DNA: TGTGCCACCAGTGCTATTGGTTCCGACGAGCAGTACTTC. Its protein product is CATSAIGSDEQYF.